One sample yielded the 7 T cell receptor beta chains listed below, sequenced in a study of blood T cell repertoires in COVID-19. Method: immunoSEQ multiplex PCR; TCRdb's copy keeps in-frame clones and lacks some. Of about 69,000 clones detected, 90% appear once; the ten largest clones hold 5.3%. Source material: peripheral blood. These receptors were taken from a man over 45 with acute or convalescent COVID-19.

The CDR3 region has the DNA TGTGCCAGCAGTGAGGGGGCCGGGACAGGGGTTTTGAATGAGCAGTTCTTC. Protein product: CASSEGAGTGVLNEQFF. The chain links TRBV2 to TRBJ2-1, with 10 bases aligning to TRBD1. Trimming cost V 3 bases and J 7 bases; bases outside gene matches: 12. The germline gives CDR1 SNHLY, CDR2 FYNNEI. This CDR3 is 17 amino acids long.

This clone was picked up a small number of times. The DNA for the CDR3 is TGTGCTAGTGGTTTGGCTCCGGGACTTGGAGATACGCAGTATTTT. Translated, it gives CASGLAPGLGDTQYF. The gene calls are TRBV12-5 and TRBJ2-3; D perhaps matches TRBD2 (6 bases). Germline V gene sequence: CDR1 LGHNT, CDR2 FRNRAP. Between the trimmed V and J ends, which lost 1 base and 5 bases, there was a span of 13 bases. This CDR3 is 15 amino acids long.

The chain has TRBV6-2 or TRBV6-3 and TRBJ1-2; 7 nucleotides align to TRBD1. CDR1 is MNHEY, CDR2 SVGEGT, per germline. This CDR3 is 15 amino acids long. V shed 0 bases and J 2 bases; nucleotides not matched to a gene: 3. Here the CDR3 DNA reads TGTGCCAGCAGTTACTCTCAGGGGGACAACTATGGCTACACCTTC. Encoded protein: CASSYSQGDNYGYTF.

The J gene is TRBJ1-6, the V gene TRBV27, with D maybe TRBD1 (6 bases). CDR3 length: 16 amino acids. In germline, CDR1 is MNHEY, CDR2 SMNVEV (reference sequence). V lost 0 bases and J lost 6, with 12 bases in between. DNA for the CDR3: TGTGCCAGCAGTTTATCCGGCAGGGGTTTTAATTCACCCCTCCACTTT. It yields the protein CASSLSGRGFNSPLHF.

V and J are TRBV11-3 and TRBJ2-7, with TRBD2 identical over 12 bases. J was trimmed by 5 bases and V by 4 bases; bases with no gene match: 15. CDR1 and CDR2 from the germline V gene are SGHNT and YENEEA. The CDR3 contains 18 residues. For the CDR3, the DNA is TGTGCCAGCAGCTCCCCCGGACTAGCGGGAAGTCGGGCAAACGAGCAGTACTTC. Translation gives CASSSPGLAGSRANEQYF.

The rearrangement links TRBV5-1 to TRBJ2-5, with D tentatively TRBD1 (6 bases). Between the trimmed V and J ends, which lost 2 bases and 6 bases, there was a span of 17 bases. The CDR3 runs 15 residues. The germline gives CDR1 SGHRS, CDR2 YFSETQ. CDR3 residues: CASSLTGTMEKTQYF. CDR3 sequence (DNA): TGCGCCAGCAGCTTAACCGGGACAATGGAAAAGACCCAGTACTTC.

The chain combines TRBV6-5 with TRBJ1-5, with D perhaps TRBD1 (6 bases). Trimming left V 6 bases short and J 5 bases short, with 14 bases between. This CDR3 spans 14 amino acids. Per the germline V gene, CDR1 is MNHEY and CDR2 is SVGAGI. The CDR3 DNA reads TGTGCCAGCAGGGGTCCAGGACAGCATCAGCCCCAGCATTTT. This translates into CASRGPGQHQPQHF.